The 28 T cell receptor beta chains below were found in one sample sequenced in a study of regulatory T cells in long-lasting Graves disease. Time point indicated: newly diagnosed GD, antithyroid drugs for less than 3 months. The TCR library was made from RNA extracted from PBMCs. With iRepertoire HTBI primers and Arm-PCR of CDR3 regions, TCR beta libraries were built. One entry per CDR3 protein results from TCRdb running MiXCR on the multiplex PCR reads. The table includes under 300,000 distinct CDR3 sequences, 15% to 20% detected once. This sample was shared with a second study, whose subject was T cells in Graves' hyperthyroidism and ophthalmopathy.

Sequenced material: peripheral blood mononuclear cells (PBMCs), taken at new diagnosis, from a patient treated with antithyroid drugs. Source of these receptors: a woman aged 25-40 years with Graves disease.

This clonotype was seen repeatedly, ten times or more. The chain combines TRBV2 with TRBJ2-3; 8 nucleotides agree with TRBD1. CDR3 length: 14 amino acids. Germline V gene sequence: CDR1 SNHLY, CDR2 FYNNEI. V shed 7 bases and J 9 bases; nucleotides not matched to a gene: 12. The CDR3 protein is CASTPRQGARTQYF. DNA for the CDR3: TGTGCCAGCACCCCGAGGCAGGGGGCGCGAACGCAGTATTTT.

At least ten counts were recorded for this clonotype. This sequence joins TRBV2 and TRBJ1-1; TRBD1 matches 10 bases. Germline V gives CDR1 SNHLY, CDR2 FYNNEI. CDR3 size: 12 residues. With 9 bases clipped from V and 7 bases from J, the junction kept 5 bases outside the gene matches. The CDR3 spells CARTGTGDEAFF. In nucleotides, the CDR3 is TGTGCCAGGACCGGGACAGGGGATGAAGCTTTCTTT.

This clonotype was picked up many times. Sequence at one end of the junction differs from germline and may be a read error. The chain is built from TRBV6-1 and TRBJ2-5; 8 bases agree with TRBD2. The germline V gene has CDR1 MNHNS and CDR2 SASEGT. The CDR3 has 14 amino acids. CDR3 nucleotide sequence: TGTGCCAGCCGGATAGCGGGGAATCAAGAGAACCAGTACTTC. Encoded protein: CASRIAGNQENQYF.

This clonotype was recorded at least ten times. In DNA, the CDR3 is TGCAGTGCTTACCTAGCGGGGGGGAGTGAGCAGTTCTTC. Residues: CSAYLAGGSEQFF. The chain uses TRBV20-1 and TRBJ2-1; 12 bases line up with TRBD2. The trim removed 5 bases at V and 9 bases at J, leaving 5 bases unmatched. The CDR3 covers 13 residues. Germline CDR1 DFQATT, CDR2 SNEGSKA (reference sequence).

The chain links TRBV20-1 to TRBJ1-1, with a possible D match to TRBD1 (6 bases). V gave up 3 bases and J gave up 5 bases, with 22 bases separating them. CDR3 length: 16 residues. CDR1 DFQATT and CDR2 SNEGSKA come from the germline V gene (reference sequence). The CDR3 coding sequence is TGCAGTGCTAGTCCCCCGCAGGGGCACGGAGGGACTGAAGCTTTCTTT. Translated: CSASPPQGHGGTEAFF.

The genes are TRBV12-3 or TRBV12-4 and TRBJ1-5; maybe TRBD1 (6 bases). The V and J ends lost 5 bases and 3 bases respectively, with 17 bases between them. The CDR3 spans 16 residues. This CDR3 is CASSSRSRGVNQPQHF. The CDR3 DNA is TGTGCCAGCAGTAGCAGATCCAGGGGTGTCAATCAGCCCCAGCATTTT.

This clonotype was seen repeatedly, ten times or more. The V call is TRBV6-5, the J call TRBJ2-3, with 9 nucleotides matching TRBD2. CDR3 length equals 14 residues. Per the germline V gene, CDR1 is MNHEY and CDR2 is SVGAGI. J was trimmed by 5 bases and V by 4 bases; bases with no gene match: 4. The CDR3 spells CASSLRGGQDTQYF. As DNA, the CDR3 is TGTGCCAGCAGTTTGCGGGGGGGCCAAGATACGCAGTATTTT.

This clonotype was found many times. The V and J genes are TRBV20-1 and TRBJ2-5, with TRBD2 matching over 11 bases. The trim removed 1 base at V and 3 bases at J, leaving 7 bases unmatched. Germline values: CDR1 DFQATT, CDR2 SNEGSKA (reference sequence). This CDR3 has 16 amino acids. CDR3 in DNA: TGCAGTGCTAGAGCTCCACTAGCGGGGGCTGAAGAGACCCAGTACTTC. It encodes CSARAPLAGAEETQYF.

This clonotype was recorded many times. V usage is TRBV19 and J usage is TRBJ1-5; tentative D call: TRBD1 (6 bases). The CDR3 spans 15 residues. Trimming cost V 5 bases and J 5 bases, with 16 bases left between them. The germline V gene has CDR1 LNHDA and CDR2 SQIVND (reference sequence). CDR3 in DNA: TGTGCCAGTAGTCCCGAGGGGGGCTCCCATCAGCCCCAGCATTTT. This sequence encodes CASSPEGGSHQPQHF. Combining the CDR3 with reference TRBV19 and TRBJ1-5 gives the whole variable domain DGGITQSPKYLFRKEGQNVTLSCEQNLNHDAMYWYRQDPGQGLRLIYYSQIVNDFQKGDIAEGYSVSREKKESFPLTVTSAQKNPTAFYLCASSPEGGSHQPQHFGDGTRLSIL.

This clonotype was picked up many times. The rearrangement joins TRBV27 to TRBJ1-6; 9 nucleotides align to TRBD1. The CDR3 runs 14 residues. Germline V gene lookup returns CDR1 MNHEY and CDR2 SMNVEV (reference sequence). J was trimmed by 7 bases and V by 7 bases; bases with no gene match: 5. The CDR3 is CASKPGQGNSPLHF. CDR3 nucleotide sequence: TGTGCCAGCAAACCGGGACAGGGAAATTCACCCCTCCACTTT.

The CDR3 loop is CSVVQRETYEQYF. CDR3 bases: TGCAGCGTTGTTCAACGGGAGACCTACGAGCAGTACTTC. The rearrangement links TRBV29-1 to TRBJ2-7, with D possibly TRBD2 on 6 matching bases. There are 13 residues in the CDR3. Per the germline V gene, CDR1 is SQVTM and CDR2 is ANQGSEA. V was trimmed by 4 bases and J by 2 bases, leaving 12 bases between them.

This clonotype was seen ten or more times. J is TRBJ1-5 and V is TRBV12-3 or TRBV12-4, with D possibly matching TRBD1 (5 bases). The CDR3 runs 15 residues. The V end was cut by 6 bases, the J end by 1 base, with 13 bases between. CDR3 sequence reads: CASSRQFSSNQPQHF. The CDR3 DNA follows: TGTGCCAGCAGCCGACAGTTTTCGAGCAATCAGCCCCAGCATTTT.

This clonotype was recorded many times. The chain couples TRBV20-1 to TRBJ2-5; 8 nucleotides line up with TRBD1. After removal of 6 bases from V and 2 bases from J, the junction contained 8 bases not matched to a gene. CDR3 length: 14 amino acids. The germline V gene has CDR1 DFQATT and CDR2 SNEGSKA (reference sequence). The CDR3 reads CSAADRGIQETQYF. The CDR3 DNA follows: TGCAGTGCCGCAGACAGGGGAATTCAAGAGACCCAGTACTTC.

This clonotype was observed many times. The chain couples TRBV12-5 to TRBJ1-5, with a possible D match to TRBD1 (6 bases). Germline loops: CDR1 LGHNT, CDR2 FRNRAP. This CDR3 is 15 amino acids long. V lost 2 bases, J lost 1 base, and 9 bases lay in between. The CDR3 DNA sequence: TGTGCTAGTGGTTTGACACAGGGCAGCAATCAGCCCCAGCATTTT. Its translation: CASGLTQGSNQPQHF.

This clonotype was recorded at least ten times. The chain couples TRBV12-3 or TRBV12-4 to TRBJ1-2; a possible D gene is TRBD1 (5 bases). V was shortened by 8 bases and J by 4 bases, with 11 bases between the two germline ends. CDR3 length equals 12 residues. The CDR3 nucleotides are TGTGCCAGCCGGGGCCTCCGCTATGGCTACACCTTC. This encodes CASRGLRYGYTF.

This clonotype was detected many times. The chain joins TRBV7-2 to TRBJ1-1; 8 bases line up with TRBD1. CDR3 size: 16 residues. Germline V gene data show CDR1 as SGHTA and CDR2 as FQGNSA. V trimming: 5 bases; J trimming: 0 bases; junction bases outside the gene matches: 8. The CDR3 DNA reads TGTGCCAGCAGCCTTCGGACAGGGAGGATGAACACTGAAGCTTTCTTT. Translated, it gives CASSLRTGRMNTEAFF.

This clonotype was counted ten times or more. V usage is TRBV28 and J usage is TRBJ1-2; 8 bases agree with TRBD1. Trimming took 5 bases from V and 5 from J; bases not matched to a gene: 13. In germline, CDR1 is MDHEN, CDR2 SYDVKM. The CDR3 is 16 amino acids. The CDR3 reads CASSPSLGQGGYGYTF. CDR3 bases: TGTGCCAGCAGTCCCTCGCTCGGACAGGGAGGATATGGCTACACCTTC.

The chain carries TRBV18 and TRBJ2-5; the D gene is possibly TRBD2 (5 bases). The CDR3 spans 13 residues. Deletions cut 3 bases from V and 7 bases from J, with 12 bases between. The germline gives CDR1 KGHSH, CDR2 LQKENI. The CDR3 loop is CASSPSREGTQYF. Here the CDR3 DNA reads TGTGCCAGCTCACCTTCCCGGGAAGGGACCCAGTACTTC. Combining the CDR3 with reference TRBV18 and TRBJ2-5 gives the whole variable domain NAGVMQNPRHLVRRRGQEARLRCSPMKGHSHVYWYRQLPEEGLKFMVYLQKENIIDESGMPKERFSAEFPKEGPSILRIQQVVRGDSAAYFCASSPSREGTQYFGPGTRLLVL.

This clonotype appeared once. A much larger clone is a single base away; this may be a read error. The CDR3 spells CASSWGSSYNVQFF. Here the CDR3 DNA reads TGTGCCAGCAGCTGGGGGTCCTCCTACAATGTGCAGTTCTTC. The V call is TRBV14, the J call TRBJ2-1; D is perhaps TRBD1 or TRBD2 (5 bases each). This CDR3 is 14 amino acids long. Per germline, CDR1 SGHDN and CDR2 FVKESK.

This clonotype was seen at least ten times. The chain joins TRBV3-1 to TRBJ1-2; no clear D. Trimming left V 0 bases short and J 1 base short, with 9 bases between. There are 15 residues in the CDR3. Germline CDR1 LGHDT, CDR2 YNNKEL (reference sequence). This CDR3 reads CASSQEVGVNYGYTF. The CDR3 DNA reads TGTGCCAGCAGCCAAGAAGTTGGGGTTAACTATGGCTACACCTTC.

V and J are TRBV7-8 and TRBJ1-2; the D gene is possibly TRBD1 (5 bases). The V and J ends lost 5 bases and 4 bases respectively, with 14 bases between them. The CDR3 is 14 amino acids. From germline, CDR1 is SGHVS and CDR2 FQNEAQ. This chain's CDR3 is CASSTSRGPYGYTF. CDR3 DNA: TGTGCCAGCAGCACCTCCCGGGGCCCCTATGGCTACACCTTC.

Concerning this clonotype itself: It is likely a read error: a sequence one base away is far more abundant. This chain links TRBV12-3 or TRBV12-4 with TRBJ1-2; no firm D call. Trimming shortened V by 6 bases and J by 2 bases, and 10 bases separated the two germline ends. This CDR3 is 13 amino acids long. CDR3 bases: TGTGCCAGCAGCCTCGGGAAAAACTATGGCTACACCTTC. It translates to CASSLGKNYGYTF.

The chain uses TRBV2 and TRBJ2-3; 8 bases fit TRBD2. The CDR3 loop spans 15 amino acids. The ends lost 3 bases at V and 5 bases at J; junction bases unmatched: 7. The germline CDR1 and CDR2 sequences are SNHLY and FYNNEI. The CDR3 nucleotides read TGTGCCAGCAGTGAGGGGGCGGGAGGAGGAGATACGCAGTATTTT. Amino acids: CASSEGAGGGDTQYF.

This clonotype was recorded at least ten times. The chain is built from TRBV3-1 and TRBJ1-2, with 8 bases identical to TRBD1. Per the germline V gene, CDR1 is LGHDT and CDR2 is YNNKEL (reference sequence). Germline trimming cut 4 bases from V and 4 bases from J; bases unmatched to any gene: 2. The CDR3 extends over 13 amino acids. CDR3 loop: CASSLQGGYGYTF. The CDR3 bases are TGTGCCAGCAGCCTACAGGGGGGCTATGGCTACACCTTC.

This clonotype came up many times. DNA of the CDR3: TGTGCCAGCAGTGATCGGAGATCAGATACGCAGTATTTT. This sequence encodes CASSDRRSDTQYF. The chain has TRBV2 and TRBJ2-3; D is ambiguous. The CDR3 extends over 13 amino acids. Germline loops: CDR1 SNHLY, CDR2 FYNNEI. The ends were cut back, 3 bases at V and 4 bases at J, with 8 bases in the middle. Full variable domain (rest looked up from reference TRBV2 and TRBJ2-3): EPEVTQTPSHQVTQMGQEVILRCVPISNHLYFYWYRQILGQKVEFLVSFYNNEISEKSEIFDDQFSVERPDGSNFTLKIRSTKLEDSAMYFCASSDRRSDTQYFGPGTRLTVL.

This clonotype was observed a handful of times. V gene TRBV9 combines with J gene TRBJ2-7, with D maybe TRBD2 (7 bases). Germline V lookup: CDR1 SGDLS, CDR2 YYNGEE. CDR3 size: 15 residues. The germline V and J ends were trimmed by 3 bases and 1 base, with 14 bases remaining between them. In DNA form, the CDR3 reads TGTGCCAGCAGCGCGGGGGGCCAGTCTTCCTACGAGCAGTACTTC. Its protein is CASSAGGQSSYEQYF.

Many counts were recorded for this clonotype. The chain joins TRBV2 to TRBJ2-2, with D possibly TRBD1 on 5 matching bases. From germline, CDR1 is SNHLY and CDR2 FYNNEI. The CDR3 is 13 residues long. V was cut by 7 bases and J by 5 bases, with 11 bases left in between. Written as DNA, the CDR3 is TGTGCCAGCACCTACAGGTCAACCGGGGAGCTGTTTTTT. Translating it yields CASTYRSTGELFF.

This clonotype appeared many times. This chain links TRBV20-1 with TRBJ1-1; D possibly corresponds to TRBD1 (5 bases). Germline CDR1 reads DFQATT; CDR2 reads SNEGSKA (reference sequence). With 6 bases removed from V and 8 bases from J, the gap between germline ends came to 13 bases. This CDR3 spans 11 amino acids. The CDR3 nucleotides read TGCAGTGCCAAAGACAGCCCCGAAGCTTTCTTT. Translation gives CSAKDSPEAFF.